A selection of T cell receptor beta chains follows, all from one sample in a study of cytomegalovirus exposure and HLA in healthy donors. Sequencing was performed with immunoSEQ multiplex PCR; in TCRdb, only in-frame clones are kept and a portion is missing. Counted here are under 200,000 clones, roughly nine tenths occurring once; the ten biggest clones make up around 3.8%. The sequencing sample was made of PBMCs. The receptors were gathered from a man in his late teens or twenties in good health and CMV-seropositive. Each CDR3 is given with its conserved first and last residue. D genes are given only for firm matches. Size values are once, few and many counts, or a class for expanded clones, and some rows have none.

V gene	J gene	clone size	D gene	CDR3 protein	CDR3 DNA
TRBV7-3	TRBJ2-3	NA	TRBD2	CASSDSGSTDTQYF	TGTGCCAGCAGCGATAGCGGGAGCACAGATACGCAGTATTTT
TRBV2	TRBJ2-2	NA	NA	CASSETYGRQTNTGELFF	TGTGCCAGCAGTGAAACTTATGGCAGGCAAACGAACACCGGGGAGCTGTTTTTT
TRBV29-1	TRBJ1-1	NA	NA	CSTRQSGNTEAFF	TGCAGCACGAGACAGTCTGGGAACACTGAAGCTTTCTTT
TRBV27	TRBJ2-1	once	TRBD1	CASRIGTGGYDEQFF	TGTGCCAGCAGGATTGGGACAGGGGGGTACGATGAGCAGTTCTTC
TRBV9	TRBJ2-6	NA	NA	CASSVEDGHIRTSGANVLTF	TGTGCCAGCAGCGTAGAGGACGGGCACATAAGGACATCTGGGGCCAACGTCCTGACTTTC
TRBV27	TRBJ2-7	NA	TRBD2	CASREGLSYEQYF	TGTGCCAGCAGAGAGGGACTATCCTACGAGCAGTACTTC
TRBV2	TRBJ2-7	NA	NA	CASSEGLTYEQYF	TGTGCCAGCAGTGAGGGACTGACCTACGAGCAGTACTTC
TRBV27	TRBJ2-5	NA	TRBD2	CASSDEKTSGRAPETQYF	TGTGCCAGCAGTGACGAGAAAACTAGCGGGAGGGCCCCAGAGACCCAGTACTTC
TRBV27	TRBJ2-7	NA	TRBD2	CASTSGGLAGRYEQYF	TGTGCCAGCACCTCAGGTGGGCTAGCGGGAAGGTACGAGCAGTACTTC
TRBV23-1	TRBJ2-7	NA	TRBD1	CASSQTGQPYEQYF	TGCGCCAGCAGCCAGACAGGGCAGCCCTACGAGCAGTACTTC
TRBV11-2	TRBJ2-7	NA	TRBD1	CASSSTGGESYEQYF	TGTGCCAGCAGCTCCACAGGGGGCGAGTCCTACGAGCAGTACTTC
TRBV19	TRBJ2-2	NA	NA	CASSISLTSKGELFF	TGTGCCAGTAGTATATCCCTGACTAGTAAGGGGGAGCTGTTTTTT
TRBV9	TRBJ2-7	NA	TRBD1	CASSVGTGVYEQYF	TGTGCCAGCAGCGTAGGGACAGGAGTTTACGAGCAGTACTTC
TRBV10-1	TRBJ2-1	NA	TRBD2	CASSESRAGAGPEQFF	TGCGCCAGCAGTGAGTCGAGAGCGGGAGCGGGTCCTGAGCAGTTCTTC
TRBV5-1	TRBJ1-1	NA	NA	CASSLVGGLVTEAFF	TGCGCCAGCAGCTTGGTTGGCGGGTTGGTTACTGAAGCTTTCTTT
TRBV30	TRBJ1-1	NA	NA	CAWSITGGYTEAFF	TGTGCCTGGAGCATCACCGGAGGGTACACTGAAGCTTTCTTT
TRBV19	TRBJ2-1	NA	NA	CASSPGQLYNEQFF	TGTGCCAGTAGTCCCGGACAGCTCTACAATGAGCAGTTCTTC
TRBV7-3	TRBJ2-5	NA	NA	CASSFKETQYF	TGTGCCAGCAGCTTCAAAGAGACCCAGTACTTC
TRBV29-1	TRBJ2-7	NA	NA	CSVEEDLKRKF	TGCAGCGTTGAGGAAGACCTAAAGCGGAAGTTC
TRBV6-5	TRBJ1-2	once	NA	CASSYSKPTYGDGYTF	TGTGCCAGCAGTTACTCGAAACCCACCTATGGTGATGGCTACACCTTC
TRBV4-2	TRBJ2-1	NA	NA	CASSQEGRGEQFF	TGTGCCAGCAGCCAAGAAGGCCGGGGTGAGCAGTTCTTC
TRBV5-1	TRBJ2-3	NA	TRBD1	CASSFRDRNTDTQYF	TGCGCCAGCAGCTTCCGGGACAGAAACACAGATACGCAGTATTTT
TRBV27	TRBJ1-1	NA	TRBD1	CASSSGTGVTEAFF	TGTGCCAGCAGCTCCGGGACAGGGGTCACTGAAGCTTTCTTT
TRBV5-1	TRBJ2-5	NA	TRBD1	CASSHGTGNQETQYF	TGCGCCAGCAGCCATGGGACAGGGAATCAAGAGACCCAGTACTTC
TRBV7-3	TRBJ2-6	NA	NA	CASSSSSGANVLTF	TGTGCCAGCAGCTCTAGCTCTGGGGCCAACGTCCTGACTTTC
TRBV2	TRBJ2-1	NA	TRBD1	CASRADRGEYNEQFF	TGTGCCAGCAGGGCGGACAGGGGGGAGTACAATGAGCAGTTCTTC
TRBV11-2	TRBJ2-3	NA	NA	CASSLEVEDYIGTDTQYF	TGTGCCAGCAGCTTAGAGGTGGAGGACTACATCGGCACAGATACGCAGTATTTT
TRBV11-2	TRBJ2-3	NA	NA	CASSPSTDTQYF	TGTGCCAGCAGCCCAAGCACAGATACGCAGTATTTT
TRBV4-2	TRBJ2-3	once	NA	CASSQALGLQSPTDTQYF	TGTGCCAGCAGCCAAGCTCTCGGACTACAAAGCCCAACAGATACGCAGTATTTT
TRBV27	TRBJ2-5	NA	NA	CASSLRGYPEGGSVTLKETQYF	TGTGCCAGCAGTTTAAGGGGGTACCCTGAGGGCGGGAGTGTCACTCTTAAAGAGACCCAGTACTTC
TRBV9	TRBJ2-3	NA	TRBD2	CASSVVPSGMGTDTQYF	TGTGCCAGCAGCGTAGTGCCTAGCGGGATGGGGACAGATACGCAGTATTTT
TRBV6-1	TRBJ1-1	NA	NA	CASTAVPVNEAFF	TGTGCCAGCACCGCAGTTCCCGTTAATGAAGCTTTCTTT